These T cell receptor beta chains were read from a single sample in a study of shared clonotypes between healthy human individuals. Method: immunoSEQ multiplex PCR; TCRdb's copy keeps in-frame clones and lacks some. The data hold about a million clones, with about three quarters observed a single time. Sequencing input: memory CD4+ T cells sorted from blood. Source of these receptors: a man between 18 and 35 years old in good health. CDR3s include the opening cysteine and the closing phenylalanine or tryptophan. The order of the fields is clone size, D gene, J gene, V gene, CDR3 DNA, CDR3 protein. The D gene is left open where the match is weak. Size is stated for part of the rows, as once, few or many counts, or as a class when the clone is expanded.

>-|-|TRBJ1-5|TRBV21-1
TGTGCCAGCAGACCGGGACAGTCCGTCCTTCAGCCCCAGCATTTT
CASRPGQSVLQPQHF
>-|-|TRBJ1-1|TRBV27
TGTGCCAGCAGTTTGACCGGGGGCACTGAAGCTTTCTTT
CASSLTGGTEAFF
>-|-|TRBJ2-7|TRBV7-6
TGTGCCAGCAGCTTACAAGAAGGGGCCTACGAGCAGTACTTC
CASSLQEGAYEQYF
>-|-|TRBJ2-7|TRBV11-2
TGTGCCAGCAGCTCCCTGGGCCACTACGAGCAGTACTTC
CASSSLGHYEQYF
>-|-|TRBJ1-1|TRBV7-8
TGTGCCAGCAGCAGTGCAGATCCGGGACCGGGCACTGAAGCTTTCTTT
CASSSADPGPGTEAFF
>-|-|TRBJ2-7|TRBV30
TGTGCCTGGAGTATTGAGAACGAGCAGTACTTC
CAWSIENEQYF
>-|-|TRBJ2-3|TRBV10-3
TGTGCCATCAGGGGAAGCACAGATACGCAGTATTTT
CAIRGSTDTQYF
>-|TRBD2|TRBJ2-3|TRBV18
TGTGCCAGCTCACCCCTGACTAGCGGGGTCTCAGATACGCAGTATTTT
CASSPLTSGVSDTQYF
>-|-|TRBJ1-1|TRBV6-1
TGTGCCAGCAGTGACATGAACACTGAAGCTTTCTTT
CASSDMNTEAFF
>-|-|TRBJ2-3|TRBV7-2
TGTGCCAGCAGCCCCTACACATACCCAGGGCAGTATTTT
CASSPYTYPGQYF
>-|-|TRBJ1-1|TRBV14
TGTGCCAGCAGCTCCTCGTTGAACACTGAAGCTTTCTTT
CASSSSLNTEAFF
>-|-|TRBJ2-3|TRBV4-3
TGCGCCAGCAGCCAAGATGTCGGCCGAGGAACGCAGTATTTT
CASSQDVGRGTQYF
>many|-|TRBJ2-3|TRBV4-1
TGCGCCAGCAGCCAAGAGGCCTCTGGGAGGAAGCAGTATTTT
CASSQEASGRKQYF
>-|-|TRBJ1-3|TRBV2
TGTGCCAGCACCCTGACAGAATCCTCTGGAAACACCATATATTTT
CASTLTESSGNTIYF
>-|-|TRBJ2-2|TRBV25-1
TGTGCCAGCACTGAGGGTAGCGGGGAGCTGTTTTTT
CASTEGSGELFF
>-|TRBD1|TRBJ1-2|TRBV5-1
TGCGCCAGCAGCGCGTACGGGACAGGGGACTATGGCTACACCTTC
CASSAYGTGDYGYTF
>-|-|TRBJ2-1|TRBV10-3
TGTGCCATCAACAACCGGGACGTCCCTTCGAATGAGCAGTTCTTC
CAINNRDVPSNEQFF
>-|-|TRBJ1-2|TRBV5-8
TGTGCCAGCAGCCGGTCGGGGGCTGGCTACACCTTC
CASSRSGAGYTF